This passage covers 8 T cell receptor beta chains from one sample sequenced in a study of blood T cell repertoires in COVID-19. The data were produced by immunoSEQ multiplex PCR, yet TCRdb's version contains in-frame clones alone and is incomplete. The sample lists around 40,000 clones; roughly nine tenths were seen once. Sequenced input: peripheral blood. These receptors all come from a human donor in a cohort sampled during active COVID-19.

This clone was found a few times. The chain has TRBV30 and TRBJ2-7, with D tentatively TRBD2 (6 bases). The CDR3 is made up of 19 amino acids. From germline, CDR1 is GTSNPN and CDR2 SVGIG (reference sequence). Trimming stripped 3 bases from V and 3 bases from J, with 30 bases between. The CDR3, as DNA: TGTGCCTGGAGCGAGGGGTGGGACCACGGGGAGGCTCCCCTCTACGAGCAGTACTTC. Protein sequence: CAWSEGWDHGEAPLYEQYF.

The rearrangement links TRBV4-1 to TRBJ1-3, with 7 nucleotides matching TRBD1. The germline CDR1 and CDR2 sequences are MGHRA and YSYEKL. V was clipped by 0 bases and J by 4 bases; unmatched bases: 6. This CDR3 comprises 16 residues. For the CDR3, the DNA is TGCGCCAGCAGCCAAGACCCGACAGGGCCCGGAAACACCATATATTTT. Its translation is CASSQDPTGPGNTIYF.

The chain combines TRBV9 with TRBJ2-6, with 9 positions matching TRBD1. Germline values: CDR1 SGDLS, CDR2 YYNGEE. The CDR3 extends over 18 amino acids. V lost 5 bases to trimming and J lost 3 bases; unmatched junction nucleotides: 12. The chain's CDR3 is CASSSTGGLLLGANVLTF. The CDR3 DNA reads as TGTGCCAGCAGTTCTACAGGGGGCCTCTTACTTGGGGCCAACGTCCTGACTTTC.

The chain recombines TRBV18 with TRBJ2-7; a weak D match, TRBD2 (6 bases). The CDR3 length is 15 residues. CDR1 KGHSH and CDR2 LQKENI come from the germline V gene. The V gene lost 4 bases and the J gene lost 1 base, with 14 bases spanning the gap. Here the CDR3 DNA reads TGTGCCAGCTCACTGGGCGCTAGCGTATCCTACGAGCAGTACTTC. Amino acid sequence: CASSLGASVSYEQYF. Combining the CDR3 with reference TRBV18 and TRBJ2-7 gives the whole variable domain NAGVMQNPRHLVRRRGQEARLRCSPMKGHSHVYWYRQLPEEGLKFMVYLQKENIIDESGMPKERFSAEFPKEGPSILRIQQVVRGDSAAYFCASSLGASVSYEQYFGPGTRLTVT.

The genes are TRBV4-1 and TRBJ2-5; 10 bases line up with TRBD2. J lost 5 bases, V lost 4 bases, and 19 bases had no gene match. The CDR3 consists of 19 residues. CDR1 is MGHRA and CDR2 is YSYEKL in the germline V gene. The CDR3 DNA follows: TGCGCCAGCAGCCCTAGAGGGAACACCCTAGCGGGAGCGAGGGAGACCCAGTACTTC. Translated, it gives CASSPRGNTLAGARETQYF.

DNA for the CDR3: TGTGCCAGCAGCGTCCCCCCGGGGGTTCACAATGAGCAGTTCTTC. Translation: CASSVPPGVHNEQFF. The chain is built from TRBV5-4 and TRBJ2-1, with D perhaps matching TRBD2 (6 bases). The CDR3 sequence is 15 residues long. Trimming removed 4 bases from V and 5 bases from J, with 16 bases in between. Germline V CDR1 and CDR2: SGHNT, YYREEE (reference sequence).

The chain employs TRBV29-1 and TRBJ1-1, with D tentatively TRBD1 (6 bases). Germline V gives CDR1 SQVTM, CDR2 ANQGSEA. There are 12 residues in the CDR3. The CDR3 loop reads CSTLQGYTEAFF. CDR3 in DNA: TGCAGTACCTTACAGGGCTACACTGAAGCTTTCTTT.

DNA for the CDR3: TGTGCCAGCAGCCCAACAGGGGACGGTTCTCCCCTCCACTTT. Amino acid sequence: CASSPTGDGSPLHF. The chain has TRBV3-1 (or the pseudogene TRBV3-2) and TRBJ1-6; 7 bases are shared with TRBD1. Germline V CDR1 and CDR2: LGHDT, YNNKEL (reference sequence). With 4 bases clipped from V and 13 bases from J, the junction kept 10 bases outside the gene matches. The CDR3 is 14 residues long.